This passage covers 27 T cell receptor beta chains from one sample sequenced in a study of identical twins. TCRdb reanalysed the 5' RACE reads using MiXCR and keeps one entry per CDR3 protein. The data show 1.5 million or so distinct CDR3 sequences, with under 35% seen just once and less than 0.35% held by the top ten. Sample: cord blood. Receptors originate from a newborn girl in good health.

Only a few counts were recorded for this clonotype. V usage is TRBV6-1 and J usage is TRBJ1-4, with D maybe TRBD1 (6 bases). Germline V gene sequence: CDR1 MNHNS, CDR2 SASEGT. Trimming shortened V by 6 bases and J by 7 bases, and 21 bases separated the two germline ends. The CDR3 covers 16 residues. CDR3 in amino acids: CASRAAGWGPSEKLFF. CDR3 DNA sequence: TGTGCCAGCAGGGCGGCTGGGTGGGGGCCGAGTGAAAAACTGTTTTTT.

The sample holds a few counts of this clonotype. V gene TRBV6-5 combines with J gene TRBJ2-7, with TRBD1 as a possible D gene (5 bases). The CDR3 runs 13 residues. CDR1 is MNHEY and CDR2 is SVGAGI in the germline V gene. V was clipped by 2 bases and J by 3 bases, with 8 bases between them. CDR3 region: CASSYQGNYEQYF. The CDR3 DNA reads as TGTGCCAGCAGTTACCAGGGTAACTACGAGCAGTACTTC.

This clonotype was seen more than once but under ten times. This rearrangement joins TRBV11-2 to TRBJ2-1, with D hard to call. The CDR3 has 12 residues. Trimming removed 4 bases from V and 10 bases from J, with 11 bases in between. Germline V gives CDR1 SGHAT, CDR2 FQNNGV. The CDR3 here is CASSSPSHEQFF. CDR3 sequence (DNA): TGTGCCAGCAGCTCCCCAAGCCACGAGCAGTTCTTC.

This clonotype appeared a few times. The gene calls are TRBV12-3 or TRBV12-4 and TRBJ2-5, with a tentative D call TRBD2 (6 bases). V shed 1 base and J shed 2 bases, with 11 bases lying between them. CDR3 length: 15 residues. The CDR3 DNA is TGTGCCAGCAGTTTAGTAAGCGGGCCACAAGAGACCCAGTACTTC. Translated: CASSLVSGPQETQYF.

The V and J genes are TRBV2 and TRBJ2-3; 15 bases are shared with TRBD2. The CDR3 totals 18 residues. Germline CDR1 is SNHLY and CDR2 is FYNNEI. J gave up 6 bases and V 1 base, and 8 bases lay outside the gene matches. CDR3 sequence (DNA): TGTGCCAGCAGTGAAGGCCGCTGGACTAGCGGGAGGGCCGATACGCAGTATTTT. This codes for CASSEGRWTSGRADTQYF.

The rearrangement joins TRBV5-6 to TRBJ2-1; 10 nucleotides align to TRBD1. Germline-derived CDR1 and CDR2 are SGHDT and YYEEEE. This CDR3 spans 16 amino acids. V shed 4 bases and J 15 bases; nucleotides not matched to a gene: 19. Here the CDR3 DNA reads TGTGCCAGCAGCCGGGGCGATTTGACAGGGGGCCTCCAAAGGTTCTTC. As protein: CASSRGDLTGGLQRFF.

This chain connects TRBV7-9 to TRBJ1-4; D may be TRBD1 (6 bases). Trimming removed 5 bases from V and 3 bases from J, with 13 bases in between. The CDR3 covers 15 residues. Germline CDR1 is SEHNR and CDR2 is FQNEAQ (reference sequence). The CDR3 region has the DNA TGTGCCAGCAGCCGTTTGACAGGTTCTAATGAAAAACTGTTTTTT. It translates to CASSRLTGSNEKLFF.

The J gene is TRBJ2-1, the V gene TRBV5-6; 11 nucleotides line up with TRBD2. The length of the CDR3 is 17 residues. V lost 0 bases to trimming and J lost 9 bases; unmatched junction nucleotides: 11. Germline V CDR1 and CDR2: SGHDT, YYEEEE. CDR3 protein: CASSLGLAGPKEGEQFF. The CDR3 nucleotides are TGTGCCAGCAGCTTGGGACTAGCGGGACCGAAGGAGGGTGAGCAGTTCTTC.

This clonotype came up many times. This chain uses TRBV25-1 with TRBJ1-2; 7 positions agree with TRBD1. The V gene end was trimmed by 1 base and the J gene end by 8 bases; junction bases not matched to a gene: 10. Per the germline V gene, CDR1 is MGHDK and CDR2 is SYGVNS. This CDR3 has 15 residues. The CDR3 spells CASSESASGTVGYTF. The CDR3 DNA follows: TGTGCCAGCAGTGAATCGGCCTCCGGGACAGTCGGCTACACCTTC.

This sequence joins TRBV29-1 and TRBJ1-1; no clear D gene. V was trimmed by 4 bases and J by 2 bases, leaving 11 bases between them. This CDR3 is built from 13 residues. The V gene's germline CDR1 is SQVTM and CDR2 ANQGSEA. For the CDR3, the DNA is TGCAGCGTTGTTTATCAGCGTAACACTGAAGCTTTCTTT. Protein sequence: CSVVYQRNTEAFF.

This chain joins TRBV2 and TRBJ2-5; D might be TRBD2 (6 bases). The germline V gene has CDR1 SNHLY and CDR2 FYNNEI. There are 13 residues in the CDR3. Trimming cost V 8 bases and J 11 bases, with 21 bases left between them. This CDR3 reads CASGTEGQDEQYF. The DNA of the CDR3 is TGTGCCAGCGGGACGGAGGGTCAAGATGAGCAGTACTTC.

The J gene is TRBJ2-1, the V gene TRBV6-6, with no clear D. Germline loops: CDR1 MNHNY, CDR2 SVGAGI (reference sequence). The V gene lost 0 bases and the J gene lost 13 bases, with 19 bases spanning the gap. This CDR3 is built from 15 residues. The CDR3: CASSYSGSPRETQFF. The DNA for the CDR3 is TGTGCCAGCAGTTACTCCGGCTCTCCCCGAGAGACCCAGTTCTTC.

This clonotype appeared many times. CDR3 sequence: CASSFSGGAETQYF. CDR3 in DNA: TGTGCCAGCAGTTTCAGCGGGGGGGCAGAGACCCAGTACTTC. V usage is TRBV27 and J usage is TRBJ2-5, with 10 nucleotides matching TRBD2. The CDR3 has 14 residues. With 3 bases clipped from V and 4 bases from J, the junction kept 2 bases outside the gene matches. CDR1 is MNHEY and CDR2 is SMNVEV in the germline V gene (reference sequence).

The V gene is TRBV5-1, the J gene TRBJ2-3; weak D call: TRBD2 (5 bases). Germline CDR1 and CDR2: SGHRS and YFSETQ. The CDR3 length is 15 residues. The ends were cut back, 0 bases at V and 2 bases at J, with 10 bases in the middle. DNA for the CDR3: TGCGCCAGCAGCTTGGAGGGAGTTCACACAGATACGCAGTATTTT. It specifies CASSLEGVHTDTQYF.

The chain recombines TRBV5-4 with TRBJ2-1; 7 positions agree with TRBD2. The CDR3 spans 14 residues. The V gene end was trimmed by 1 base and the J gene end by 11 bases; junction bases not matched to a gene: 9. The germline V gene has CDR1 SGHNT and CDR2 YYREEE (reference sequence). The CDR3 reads CASSLMGGDYKQFF. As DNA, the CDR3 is TGTGCCAGCAGCTTGATGGGGGGGGACTACAAGCAGTTCTTC.

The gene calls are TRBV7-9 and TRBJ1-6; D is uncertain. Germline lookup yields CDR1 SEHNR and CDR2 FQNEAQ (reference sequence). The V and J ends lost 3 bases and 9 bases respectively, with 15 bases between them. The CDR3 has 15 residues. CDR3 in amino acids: CASSFADIAISPLHF. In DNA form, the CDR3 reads TGTGCCAGCAGCTTTGCCGATATCGCGATTTCACCCCTCCACTTT.

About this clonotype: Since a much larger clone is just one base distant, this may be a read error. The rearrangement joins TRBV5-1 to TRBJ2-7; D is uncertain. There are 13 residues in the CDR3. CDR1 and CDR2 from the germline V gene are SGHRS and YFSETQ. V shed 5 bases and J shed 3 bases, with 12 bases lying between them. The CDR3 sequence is CASRRGSRYEQYF. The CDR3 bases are TGCGCCAGCAGACGCGGCTCTCGCTACGAGCAGTACTTC. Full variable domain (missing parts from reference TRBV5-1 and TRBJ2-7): KAGVTQTPRYLIKTRGQQVTLSCSPISGHRSVSWYQQTPGQGLQFLFEYFSETQRNKGNFPGRFSGRQFSNSRSEMNVSTLELGDSALYLCASRRGSRYEQYFGPGTRLTVT.

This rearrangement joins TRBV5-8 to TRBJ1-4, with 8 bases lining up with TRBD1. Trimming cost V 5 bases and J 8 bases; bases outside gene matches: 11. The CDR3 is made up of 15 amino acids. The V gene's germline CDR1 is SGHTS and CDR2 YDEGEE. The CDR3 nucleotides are TGTGCCAGCAGAACCGGGACAGGTAGATTAGAAAAACTGTTTTTT. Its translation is CASRTGTGRLEKLFF.

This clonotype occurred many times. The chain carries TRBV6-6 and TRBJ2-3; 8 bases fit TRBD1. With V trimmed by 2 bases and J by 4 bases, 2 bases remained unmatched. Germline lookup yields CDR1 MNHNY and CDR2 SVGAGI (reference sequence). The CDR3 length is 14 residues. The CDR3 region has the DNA TGTGCCAGCAGTTACCTGGACAGGGCAGATACGCAGTATTTT. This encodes CASSYLDRADTQYF.

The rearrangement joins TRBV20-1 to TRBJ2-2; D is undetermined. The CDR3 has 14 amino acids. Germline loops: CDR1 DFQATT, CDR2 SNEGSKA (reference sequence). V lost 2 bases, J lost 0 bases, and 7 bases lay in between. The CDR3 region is CSARRAPNTGELFF. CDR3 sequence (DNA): TGCAGTGCTAGACGAGCGCCGAACACCGGGGAGCTGTTTTTT.

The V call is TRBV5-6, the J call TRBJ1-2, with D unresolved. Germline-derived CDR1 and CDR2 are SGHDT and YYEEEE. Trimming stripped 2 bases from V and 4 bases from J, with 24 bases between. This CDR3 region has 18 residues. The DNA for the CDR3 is TGTGCCAGCAGCTTAGGTCCCGAGGACTATATTCCCCTCTATGGCTACACCTTC. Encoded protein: CASSLGPEDYIPLYGYTF.

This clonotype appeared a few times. CDR3 coding DNA: TGTGCCAGCAGCCCTTCTCCGGGACAGTTTTACAATGAGCAGTTCTTC. Amino acid sequence: CASSPSPGQFYNEQFF. The chain combines TRBV4-2 with TRBJ2-1, with 7 bases fitting TRBD1. With V trimmed by 4 bases and J by 4 bases, 10 bases remained unmatched. This CDR3 is 16 amino acids long. CDR1 and CDR2 from the germline V gene are LGHNA and YNFKEQ.

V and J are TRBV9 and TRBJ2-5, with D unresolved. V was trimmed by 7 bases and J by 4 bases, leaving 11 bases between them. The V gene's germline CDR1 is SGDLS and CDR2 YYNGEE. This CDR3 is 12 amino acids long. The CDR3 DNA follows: TGTGCCAGCGGACCGGGCTTAGAGACCCAGTACTTC. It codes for CASGPGLETQYF.

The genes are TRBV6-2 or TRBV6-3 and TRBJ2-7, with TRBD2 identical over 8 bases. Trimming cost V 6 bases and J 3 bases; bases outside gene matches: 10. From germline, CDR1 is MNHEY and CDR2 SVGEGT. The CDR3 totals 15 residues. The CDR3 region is CASSPPLAERYEQYF. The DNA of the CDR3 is TGTGCCAGCAGCCCCCCACTAGCGGAGCGCTACGAGCAGTACTTC.

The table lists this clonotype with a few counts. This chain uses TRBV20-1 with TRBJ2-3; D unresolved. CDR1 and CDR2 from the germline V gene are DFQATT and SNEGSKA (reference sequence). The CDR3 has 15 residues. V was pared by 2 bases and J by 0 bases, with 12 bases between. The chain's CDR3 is CSARYDQTSTDTQYF. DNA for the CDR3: TGCAGTGCTAGATACGACCAAACTAGCACAGATACGCAGTATTTT.

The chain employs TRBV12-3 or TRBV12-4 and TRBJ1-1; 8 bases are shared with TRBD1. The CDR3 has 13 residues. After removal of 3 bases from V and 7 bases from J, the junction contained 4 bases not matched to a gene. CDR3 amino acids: CASSLGQDHEAFF. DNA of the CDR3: TGTGCCAGCAGTTTGGGACAGGACCATGAAGCTTTCTTT.

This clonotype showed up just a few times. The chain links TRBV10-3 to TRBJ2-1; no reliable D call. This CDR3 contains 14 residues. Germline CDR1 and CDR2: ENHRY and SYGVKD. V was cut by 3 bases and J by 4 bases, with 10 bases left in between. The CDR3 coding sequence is TGTGCCATCAGTGACCACCTGGTGTACAATGAGCAGTTCTTC. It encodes CAISDHLVYNEQFF.